One and the same sample provided the 19 T cell receptor beta chains below, sequenced in a study of blood T cells in healthy people across ages. Sample-barcoded 5' priming and a J-beta primer mix drove a second PCR of about 7 to 12 cycles. From the 5' RACE reads, TCRdb called clonotypes with MiXCR, one entry per CDR3 protein. The sample includes 1.5 million to 2 million distinct CDR3 sequences, 49% of them seen just once. The sample taken for sequencing was blood. The source is a woman in her thirties or forties in good health.

There are many counts of this clonotype. The chain has TRBV9 and TRBJ2-3, with 8 bases fitting TRBD1. J was trimmed by 2 bases and V by 1 base; bases with no gene match: 3. Looked up from germline, CDR1 is SGDLS and CDR2 is YYNGEE. The CDR3 has 15 amino acids. DNA of the CDR3: TGTGCCAGCAGCGTAACAGGGGGTAACACAGATACGCAGTATTTT. Its protein product is CASSVTGGNTDTQYF.

The V call is TRBV6-2 or TRBV6-3, the J call TRBJ2-1, with D tentatively TRBD2 (6 bases). Trimming removed 9 bases at V and 7 bases at J, with 16 bases between. The CDR3 has 13 amino acids. Germline loops: CDR1 MNHEY, CDR2 SVGEGT. The CDR3 reads CASRMGGRNEQFF. CDR3 DNA sequence: TGTGCCAGTCGAATGGGGGGACGAAATGAGCAGTTCTTC.

The gene calls are TRBV20-1 and TRBJ1-2, with D possibly matching TRBD1 (5 bases). CDR1 is DFQATT, CDR2 SNEGSKA, per germline (reference sequence). There are 21 residues in the CDR3. V was trimmed by 0 bases and J by 3 bases, leaving 32 bases between them. The CDR3 DNA sequence: TGCAGTGCTAGAGATCTGGGGGGGGGGGACCTCTACACTAGCGAAGACTATGGCTACACCTTC. It yields the protein CSARDLGGGDLYTSEDYGYTF.

CDR3 nucleotides: TGTGCCAGCAGCCGCGGGGTTGGGACGGGGGGCTATGGCTACACCTTC. Translating gives CASSRGVGTGGYGYTF. The rearrangement links TRBV7-2 to TRBJ1-2, with D possibly being TRBD1 (5 bases). Germline-derived CDR1 and CDR2 are SGHTA and FQGNSA. This CDR3 is built from 16 residues. Trimming stripped 5 bases from V and 4 bases from J, with 20 bases between.

DNA of the CDR3: TGCAGTGCTAGAGCGAGCCTAGCGGGGGGACTTGGGTACGAGCAGTACTTC. Amino acid sequence: CSARASLAGGLGYEQYF. This sequence joins TRBV20-1 and TRBJ2-7; 11 bases map to TRBD2. The J segment lost 4 bases and the V segment lost 1 base, leaving 12 bases of the junction unmatched. The CDR3 runs 17 residues. The germline gives CDR1 DFQATT, CDR2 SNEGSKA (reference sequence).

J is TRBJ2-7 and V is TRBV5-1, with D hard to call. The germline CDR1 and CDR2 sequences are SGHRS and YFSETQ. The germline V and J ends were trimmed by 0 bases and 10 bases, with 8 bases remaining between them. The CDR3 spans 11 residues. For the CDR3, the DNA is TGCGCCAGCAGCTTGGTGGCAGGTCAGTACTTC. Its protein product is CASSLVAGQYF.

The chain carries TRBV20-1 and TRBJ2-1; possibly TRBD1 for D (5 bases). CDR3 size: 14 residues. Looked up from germline, CDR1 is DFQATT and CDR2 is SNEGSKA (reference sequence). The V end was cut by 4 bases, the J end by 0 bases, with 10 bases between. The CDR3 nucleotides read TGCAGTGCTACCGCGGACACCTCCTACAATGAGCAGTTCTTC. It yields the protein CSATADTSYNEQFF.

V is TRBV28 and J is TRBJ2-7; 9 nucleotides agree with TRBD1. This CDR3 contains 19 residues. CDR1 and CDR2 from the germline V gene are MDHEN and SYDVKM. The V and J ends lost 5 bases and 4 bases, in that order; junction bases with no gene match: 21. CDR3 sequence reads: CASSPLDFTGTGSRYEQYF. The CDR3 DNA is TGTGCCAGCAGTCCGTTAGACTTTACTGGGACAGGGAGTAGATACGAGCAGTACTTC. The full variable domain, with the rest looked up from reference TRBV28 and TRBJ2-7, is DVKVTQSSRYLVKRTGEKVFLECVQDMDHENMFWYRQDPGLGLRLIYFSYDVKMKEKGDIPEGYSVSREKKERFSLILESASTNQTSMYLCASSPLDFTGTGSRYEQYFGPGTRLTVT.

This clonotype was counted many times. J is TRBJ2-3 and V is TRBV18, with 12 positions matching TRBD2. The CDR3 has 15 residues. Trimming took 6 bases from V and 4 from J; bases not matched to a gene: 5. Germline V CDR1 and CDR2: KGHSH, LQKENI. For the CDR3, the DNA is TGTGCCAGCTCGCTACTAGCGGGGGGCCCAGATACGCAGTATTTT. Residues: CASSLLAGGPDTQYF.

The V gene is TRBV3-1, the J gene TRBJ1-6; no firm D call. The germline CDR1 and CDR2 sequences are LGHDT and YNNKEL (reference sequence). The CDR3 has 13 amino acids. V dropped 4 bases and J dropped 6 bases, with 7 bases sitting between them. CDR3 amino acids: CASSPMINSPLHF. CDR3 coding DNA: TGTGCCAGCAGCCCCATGATTAATTCACCCCTCCACTTT.

The chain uses TRBV10-3 and TRBJ1-1, with 9 bases aligning to TRBD1. Unmatched junction bases numbered 1, after V lost 2 bases and J lost 3 bases. There are 14 residues in the CDR3. CDR1 is ENHRY, CDR2 SYGVKD, per germline. This CDR3 is CAISEGQGYTEAFF. CDR3 DNA sequence: TGTGCCATCAGTGAGGGACAGGGGTACACTGAAGCTTTCTTT.

On this clonotype itself: A much larger clone lies a single base off, so this may be a read error. V and J are TRBV7-2 and TRBJ2-6; D remains ambiguous. The CDR3 spans 15 residues. From germline, CDR1 is SGHTA and CDR2 FQGNSA. The chain's CDR3 is CANSLALAGANVLTF. The CDR3 region has the DNA TGTGCCAACAGCTTAGCCCTAGCTGGGGCCAACGTCCTGACTTTC. The complete variable domain, with remaining parts taken from reference TRBV7-2 and TRBJ2-6, reads GAGVSQSPSNKVTEKGKDVELRCDPISGHTALYWYRQSLGQGLEFLIYFQGNSAPDKSGLPSDRFSAERTGGSVSTLTIQRTQQEDSAVYLCANSLALAGANVLTFGAGSRLTVL.

The chain carries TRBV20-1 and TRBJ2-5, with a tentative D call TRBD2 (6 bases). Germline CDR1 is DFQATT and CDR2 is SNEGSKA (reference sequence). The CDR3 runs 15 residues. Trimming removed 0 bases at V and 2 bases at J, with 13 bases between. This chain's CDR3 is CSARDIGDSQETQYF. For the CDR3, the DNA is TGCAGTGCTAGAGATATAGGGGACTCGCAAGAGACCCAGTACTTC.

This clonotype turned up a few times. The chain has TRBV6-5 and TRBJ2-7, with a weak D call TRBD2 (6 bases). This CDR3 has 13 residues. From germline, CDR1 is MNHEY and CDR2 SVGAGI. V lost 8 bases and J 6 bases, leaving 17 bases between the germline ends. CDR3 sequence: CASRDSGAAEQYF. DNA of the CDR3: TGTGCCAGCCGGGATAGCGGTGCTGCCGAGCAGTACTTC.

The chain links TRBV6-6 to TRBJ1-2; no reliable D call. This CDR3 spans 15 amino acids. CDR1 MNHNY and CDR2 SVGAGI come from the germline V gene (reference sequence). Trimming removed 0 bases from V and 4 bases from J, with 12 bases in between. Here the CDR3 DNA reads TGTGCCAGCAGTTACTCCGAGTCCACGGTCTATGGCTACACCTTC. Protein sequence: CASSYSESTVYGYTF.

This chain joins TRBV6-5 and TRBJ2-5, with TRBD1 matching over 7 bases. Germline V gene lookup returns CDR1 MNHEY and CDR2 SVGAGI. Trimming at V came to 10 bases and at J to 1 base, leaving 6 bases not matched to a gene. The CDR3 sequence is 13 residues long. CDR3 sequence (DNA): TGTGCCACTGGACAGGACTCCCAAGAGACCCAGTACTTC. Translation: CATGQDSQETQYF.

A few counts support this clonotype. V usage is TRBV6-2 or TRBV6-3 and J usage is TRBJ2-4; D is unclear. Germline V gene lookup returns CDR1 MNHEY and CDR2 SVGEGT. V dropped 2 bases and J dropped 4 bases, with 9 bases sitting between them. This CDR3 has 14 amino acids. This CDR3 reads CASSYDRSKNIQYF. CDR3 sequence (DNA): TGTGCCAGCAGTTACGATAGGAGTAAAAACATTCAGTACTTC.

Only one count was recorded for this clonotype. This chain links TRBV29-1 with TRBJ2-3, with D possibly TRBD2 on 7 matching bases. The V gene lost 2 bases and the J gene lost 3 bases, with 12 bases spanning the gap. Germline-derived CDR1 and CDR2 are SQVTM and ANQGSEA. The CDR3 consists of 14 residues. CDR3 in amino acids: CSVERAGTTDTQYF. The CDR3, as DNA: TGCAGCGTTGAAAGAGCGGGGACAACAGATACGCAGTATTTT.

The genes are TRBV6-6 and TRBJ1-2; D possibly corresponds to TRBD1 (6 bases). With 5 bases removed from V and 7 bases from J, the gap between germline ends came to 20 bases. Per the germline V gene, CDR1 is MNHNY and CDR2 is SVGAGI (reference sequence). The CDR3 sequence is 15 residues long. The DNA of the CDR3 is TGTGCCAGCAGTGGGGGGCAAGGAAGGGGGATTGGCTACACCTTC. Translated, it gives CASSGGQGRGIGYTF.